The clone carrying this T cell receptor (beta chain) was seen at least ten times. Attachment of unique molecular identifiers was made to individual cDNA molecules. From the 5' RACE reads, TCRdb called clonotypes with MiXCR, one entry per CDR3 protein. The repertoire includes 80,000 to 100,000 distinct CDR3 sequences, 14% of them detected once, and about 6.1% sits in the top ten. The sample originates from a study of early T cells in non-severe SARS-CoV-2 infection. Across the study: Sequencing used unsorted whole-blood bulk RNA, so chains lack pairing.

This TCR derives from an adult who was a healthcare worker with PCR-confirmed SARS-CoV-2 infection or an uninfected control (not recorded which). Sequencing was done on a sample of whole blood.

The CDR3 spells CASSPKGFQPQHF. The CDR3 bases are TGTGCCAGCAGCCCCAAGGGGTTTCAGCCCCAGCATTTT. V gene TRBV3-1 combines with J gene TRBJ1-5; D perhaps matches TRBD1 (5 bases). CDR1 is LGHDT, CDR2 YNNKEL, per germline (reference sequence). The length of the CDR3 is 13 residues. V was trimmed by 4 bases and J by 6 bases, leaving 10 bases between them.